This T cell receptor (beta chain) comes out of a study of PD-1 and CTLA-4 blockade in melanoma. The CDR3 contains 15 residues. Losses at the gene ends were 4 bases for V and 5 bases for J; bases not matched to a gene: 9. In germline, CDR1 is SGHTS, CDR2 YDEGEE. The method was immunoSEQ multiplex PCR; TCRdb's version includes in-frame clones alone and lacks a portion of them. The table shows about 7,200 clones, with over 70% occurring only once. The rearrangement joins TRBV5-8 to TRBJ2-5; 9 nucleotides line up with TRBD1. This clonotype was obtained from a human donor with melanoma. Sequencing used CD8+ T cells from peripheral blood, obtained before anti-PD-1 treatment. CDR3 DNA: TGTGCCAGCAGCGCACGACAGGGGGGCCCGGAGACCCAGTACTTC. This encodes CASSARQGGPETQYF.